These 32 T cell receptor beta chains share one sample of origin, sequenced in a study of cytomegalovirus exposure and HLA in healthy donors. The PCR was carried out with 60 Vbeta primers and 13 Jbeta primers. Assay: immunoSEQ multiplex PCR; the TCRdb copy retains only in-frame clones and omits some. The profile shows around 98,000 clones, about 81% of them singletons. The specimen sequenced was PBMCs. The receptor source for this set is a man aged 40-50 years in good health and CMV-seronegative.

The chain joins TRBV6-5 to TRBJ2-3, with D perhaps matching TRBD1 (6 bases). Trimming shortened V by 5 bases and J by 6 bases, and 18 bases separated the two germline ends. This CDR3 has 15 residues. Germline values: CDR1 MNHEY, CDR2 SVGAGI. The CDR3 DNA reads as TGTGCCAGCAGTCGCCGGGACACTATAACGGATACGCAGTATTTT. It encodes CASSRRDTITDTQYF.

The J gene is TRBJ2-1, the V gene TRBV7-2; D may be TRBD2 (6 bases). The CDR3 loop spans 16 amino acids. V lost 5 bases, J lost 0 bases, and 14 bases lay in between. CDR1 SGHTA and CDR2 FQGNSA come from the germline V gene. This CDR3 is CASSPLALSSYNEQFF. CDR3 DNA sequence: TGTGCCAGCAGCCCCCTAGCGTTAAGCTCCTACAATGAGCAGTTCTTC.

The chain recombines TRBV5-1 with TRBJ2-1; TRBD1 matches at 8 bases. This CDR3 has 15 residues. V shed 5 bases and J 4 bases; nucleotides not matched to a gene: 8. Germline values: CDR1 SGHRS, CDR2 YFSETQ. CDR3 DNA: TGCGCCAGCAGGATCGGGCAGGGGGCTTACAATGAGCAGTTCTTC. Amino acid sequence: CASRIGQGAYNEQFF. Full variable domain (missing parts from reference TRBV5-1 and TRBJ2-1): KAGVTQTPRYLIKTRGQQVTLSCSPISGHRSVSWYQQTPGQGLQFLFEYFSETQRNKGNFPGRFSGRQFSNSRSEMNVSTLELGDSALYLCASRIGQGAYNEQFFGPGTRLTVL.

Comments on this clone: One end of the junction does not line up with germline, which may come from a read error. The V call is TRBV6-5, the J call TRBJ2-3; D is perhaps TRBD2 (7 bases). The V gene's germline CDR1 is MNHEY and CDR2 SVGAGI. The CDR3 is 15 amino acids. CDR3: CASSTSSGGAGTRYF. As DNA, the CDR3 is TGTGCCAGCAGTACCTCTTCGGGGGGCGCCGGTACGCGGTATTTT.

V gene TRBV13 combines with J gene TRBJ1-4; a possible D gene is TRBD1 (5 bases). The CDR3 covers 12 residues. Germline CDR1 PRHDT, CDR2 FYEKMQ (reference sequence). V lost 4 bases and J 12 bases, leaving 12 bases between the germline ends. The CDR3 nucleotides read TGTGCCAGCAGCTCCGGGGGACGGGAACTGTTTTTT. Translating gives CASSSGGRELFF.

The table lists this clone with a count of one. The chain employs TRBV5-1 and TRBJ1-2, with unresolved D. Per germline, CDR1 SGHRS and CDR2 YFSETQ. V dropped 4 bases and J dropped 0 bases, with 10 bases sitting between them. The CDR3 spans 14 residues. The CDR3 DNA reads as TGCGCCAGCAGCCCGCGAGGAGCTAACTATGGCTACACCTTC. It yields the protein CASSPRGANYGYTF.

V and J are TRBV29-1 and TRBJ1-6, with 9 nucleotides matching TRBD1. V trimming: 4 bases; J trimming: 7 bases; junction bases outside the gene matches: 5. The germline V gene encodes CDR1 SQVTM and CDR2 ANQGSEA. The CDR3 runs 14 residues. The CDR3 protein is CSVASGQGNSPLHF. In DNA, the CDR3 is TGCAGCGTTGCCTCGGGACAGGGAAATTCACCCCTCCACTTT.

This chain uses TRBV11-2 with TRBJ2-7, with 8 bases fitting TRBD1. Trimming removed 4 bases from V and 3 bases from J; junction bases left unmatched: 5. Germline CDR1 reads SGHAT; CDR2 reads FQNNGV. There are 14 residues in the CDR3. The CDR3 nucleotides are TGTGCCAGCAGCTCCAGGGACAGGCACTACGAGCAGTACTTC. It specifies CASSSRDRHYEQYF.

This clone has a handful of counts. This chain joins TRBV5-6 and TRBJ1-4; 11 bases agree with TRBD1. Trimming took 4 bases from V and 7 from J; bases not matched to a gene: 6. The CDR3 length is 15 residues. Germline V gene sequence: CDR1 SGHDT, CDR2 YYEEEE. CDR3 nucleotides: TGTGCCAGCAGCGGACGGGACAGGGGGATTGAAAAACTGTTTTTT. Protein sequence: CASSGRDRGIEKLFF. The whole variable domain, filled in from reference TRBV5-6 and TRBJ1-4, reads DAGVTQSPTHLIKTRGQQVTLRCSPKSGHDTVSWYQQALGQGPQFIFQYYEEEERQRGNFPDRFSGHQFPNYSSELNVNALLLGDSALYLCASSGRDRGIEKLFFGSGTQLSVL.

V gene TRBV5-4 combines with J gene TRBJ2-7, with 9 bases that match TRBD1. The CDR3 has 16 residues. CDR1 and CDR2 (germline): SGHNT, YYREEE (reference sequence). V was pared by 4 bases and J by 6 bases, with 14 bases of the junction left unmatched. The CDR3 is CASSQRIPGQGLEQYF. Here the CDR3 DNA reads TGTGCCAGCAGCCAACGCATTCCGGGACAGGGTCTCGAGCAGTACTTC.

This clone was observed once. The chain couples TRBV7-2 to TRBJ2-2; 8 bases line up with TRBD1. Germline assignment: CDR1 SGHTA and CDR2 FQGNSA. Trimming cost V 4 bases and J 5 bases; bases outside gene matches: 6. CDR3 length: 15 residues. Here the CDR3 DNA reads TGTGCCAGCAGCTCCGGGACAGGCAGTACCGGGGAGCTGTTTTTT. It translates to CASSSGTGSTGELFF.

This clone has just a few counts. The chain joins TRBV7-9 to TRBJ1-3; a possible D gene is TRBD1 (5 bases). Germline CDR1 and CDR2: SEHNR and FQNEAQ (reference sequence). The CDR3 covers 15 residues. V was trimmed by 5 bases and J by 4 bases, leaving 15 bases between them. The CDR3 DNA reads as TGTGCCAGCAGCCGGGGGGGAACGCCGGGAAACACCATATATTTT. Residues: CASSRGGTPGNTIYF.

The CDR3 loop reads CSALPGGETKNIQYF. Here the CDR3 DNA reads TGCAGCGCCCTACCGGGGGGGGAGACCAAAAACATTCAGTACTTC. The rearrangement uses TRBV29-1 and TRBJ2-4; 8 nucleotides agree with TRBD2. Trimming removed 7 bases from V and 2 bases from J; junction bases left unmatched: 10. The CDR3 spans 15 residues. The germline gives CDR1 SQVTM, CDR2 ANQGSEA.

This clone has only a few counts. The chain combines TRBV4-1 with TRBJ1-1; the D is unclear. The V end lost 4 bases, the J end lost 5 bases, and 11 bases lay between the germline ends. The CDR3 length is 13 residues. Looked up from germline, CDR1 is MGHRA and CDR2 is YSYEKL. The CDR3 DNA is TGCGCCAGCAGCCGACACCTGAGTACTGAAGCTTTCTTT. Protein product: CASSRHLSTEAFF.

This chain uses TRBV11-2 with TRBJ1-1; D uncertain. CDR3 length: 13 amino acids. Per the germline V gene, CDR1 is SGHAT and CDR2 is FQNNGV. Trimming removed 5 bases at V and 5 bases at J, with 12 bases between. CDR3 nucleotide sequence: TGTGCCAGCAGCCTGGACTCGCGGACTGAAGCTTTCTTT. Translated, it gives CASSLDSRTEAFF.

The chain is built from TRBV7-2 and TRBJ1-4; D is possibly TRBD1 (5 bases). V was cut by 0 bases and J by 8 bases, with 19 bases left in between. This CDR3 has 17 residues. Germline V gene data show CDR1 as SGHTA and CDR2 as FQGNSA. As DNA, the CDR3 is TGTGCCAGCAGCTTAGCTGGGGGAGGGAGTTATTGGGAAAAACTGTTTTTT. It yields the protein CASSLAGGGSYWEKLFF.

This chain joins TRBV25-1 and TRBJ1-1; a weak D match, TRBD1 (5 bases). In germline, CDR1 is MGHDK, CDR2 SYGVNS. Between the trimmed V and J ends, which lost 3 bases and 3 bases, there was a span of 11 bases. This CDR3 has 14 residues. CDR3 bases: TGTGCCAGCAGTGATGAGCAGGGTGACACTGAAGCTTTCTTT. Amino acids: CASSDEQGDTEAFF.

This sequence joins TRBV10-3 and TRBJ1-2, with D maybe TRBD1 (6 bases). V was trimmed by 6 bases and J by 5 bases, leaving 10 bases between them. Germline V lookup: CDR1 ENHRY, CDR2 SYGVKD. The CDR3 sequence is 12 residues long. CDR3 nucleotides: TGTGCCATCAGAAAGGGGGATTATGGCTACACCTTC. Translating it yields CAIRKGDYGYTF.

The chain is built from TRBV4-1 and TRBJ1-4; D may be TRBD1 (6 bases). Per germline, CDR1 MGHRA and CDR2 YSYEKL. The CDR3 totals 15 residues. The germline V and J ends were trimmed by 4 bases and 5 bases, with 14 bases remaining between them. The DNA of the CDR3 is TGCGCCAGCAGCCGAGGGGGGGACGGCAATGAAAAACTGTTTTTT. Encoded protein: CASSRGGDGNEKLFF.

This CDR3 is CASSPHQAGSYNEQFF. The CDR3 DNA is TGTGCCAGCAGTCCCCACCAGGCGGGTTCCTACAATGAGCAGTTCTTC. This chain uses TRBV28 with TRBJ2-1, with a possible D match to TRBD2 (5 bases). V was cut by 5 bases and J by 1 base, with 15 bases left in between. Germline lookup yields CDR1 MDHEN and CDR2 SYDVKM. The CDR3 is made up of 16 amino acids.

The gene calls are TRBV29-1 and TRBJ1-5; 7 bases line up with TRBD1. This CDR3 spans 13 amino acids. The V and J ends lost 6 bases and 6 bases, in that order; junction bases with no gene match: 8. From germline, CDR1 is SQVTM and CDR2 ANQGSEA. The DNA of the CDR3 is TGCAGCGTCCGAGACAGGGCTACTCAGCCCCAGCATTTT. Translated: CSVRDRATQPQHF. The full variable domain, completed using reference TRBV29-1 and TRBJ1-5, is SAVISQKPSRDICQRGTSLTIQCQVDSQVTMMFWYRQQPGQSLTLIATANQGSEATYESGFVIDKFPISRPNLTFSTLTVSNMSPEDSSIYLCSVRDRATQPQHFGDGTRLSIL.

This clone came up a few times. The rearrangement uses TRBV9 and TRBJ1-2; D gene ambiguous. Trimming pared 0 bases from V and 4 bases from J, leaving 10 bases between. Per the germline V gene, CDR1 is SGDLS and CDR2 is YYNGEE. CDR3 length: 14 residues. The CDR3: CASSVGTVTYGYTF. CDR3 in DNA: TGTGCCAGCAGCGTAGGAACAGTTACCTATGGCTACACCTTC.

This clone was recorded a few times. The rearrangement links TRBV5-4 to TRBJ1-1, with D perhaps TRBD1 (5 bases). From germline, CDR1 is SGHNT and CDR2 YYREEE (reference sequence). The CDR3 is 13 residues long. Deletions cut 4 bases from V and 1 base from J, with 8 bases between. CDR3 bases: TGTGCCAGCAGCGTTACAGGGAACACTGAAGCTTTCTTT. It is translated as CASSVTGNTEAFF. Using reference TRBV5-4 and TRBJ1-1 for the parts outside the CDR3, the full variable domain is ETGVTQSPTHLIKTRGQQVTLRCSSQSGHNTVSWYQQALGQGPQFIFQYYREEENGRGNFPPRFSGLQFPNYSSELNVNALELDDSALYLCASSVTGNTEAFFGQGTRLTVV.

The chain links TRBV7-8 to TRBJ2-1; TRBD2 aligns across 8 bases. Germline V CDR1 and CDR2: SGHVS, FQNEAQ. CDR3 length: 16 amino acids. The ends lost 1 base at V and 5 bases at J; junction bases unmatched: 7. CDR3 amino acids: CASSLGWRGVNNEQFF. The CDR3 DNA follows: TGTGCCAGCAGCTTAGGATGGCGGGGGGTTAACAATGAGCAGTTCTTC.

The CDR3 coding sequence is TGTGCCACCAGCCCGGCGAACACCGGGGAGCTGTTTTTT. Its translation: CATSPANTGELFF. The chain recombines TRBV15 with TRBJ2-2; no firm D call. V dropped 5 bases and J dropped 0 bases, with 4 bases sitting between them. CDR1 LNHNV and CDR2 YYDKDF come from the germline V gene (reference sequence). The CDR3 sequence is 13 residues long.

This clone occurred a few times. J is TRBJ2-1 and V is TRBV5-1; 8 bases are shared with TRBD2. There are 15 residues in the CDR3. Germline V gene sequence: CDR1 SGHRS, CDR2 YFSETQ. J gave up 9 bases and V 0 bases, and 8 bases lay outside the gene matches. The DNA of the CDR3 is TGCGCCAGCAGCTTGGACGGGACTAGTTTGAGTGAGCAGTTCTTC. Amino acid sequence: CASSLDGTSLSEQFF.

This rearrangement joins TRBV28 to TRBJ1-5; TRBD1 is a possible D gene (6 bases). Trimming left V 7 bases short and J 1 base short, with 14 bases between. The CDR3 extends over 15 amino acids. Germline V gene lookup returns CDR1 MDHEN and CDR2 SYDVKM. The CDR3 region is CASIEGVGSNQPQHF. The CDR3 DNA is TGTGCCAGCATAGAGGGGGTCGGGAGCAATCAGCCCCAGCATTTT.

The table lists this clone with a few counts. This chain connects TRBV5-5 to TRBJ2-2; 9 positions match TRBD2. Germline CDR1 reads SGHKS; CDR2 reads YYEKEE (reference sequence). The CDR3 length is 17 residues. V lost 0 bases and J lost 0; bases outside the gene matches: 3. CDR3 DNA sequence: TGTGCCAGCAGCTTGGTCGGCGGGGGGGCGAACACCGGGGAGCTGTTTTTT. It specifies CASSLVGGGANTGELFF. The complete variable domain, with remaining parts taken from reference TRBV5-5 and TRBJ2-2, reads DAGVTQSPTHLIKTRGQQVTLRCSPISGHKSVSWYQQVLGQGPQFIFQYYEKEERGRGNFPDRFSARQFPNYSSELNVNALLLGDSALYLCASSLVGGGANTGELFFGEGSRLTVL.

This clone has more than one count but fewer than ten. The chain has TRBV5-4 and TRBJ1-4; D possibly corresponds to TRBD1 (6 bases). CDR1 SGHNT and CDR2 YYREEE come from the germline V gene (reference sequence). Trimming shortened V by 3 bases and J by 1 base, and 7 bases separated the two germline ends. This CDR3 has 14 amino acids. The CDR3 reads CASSSTGTNEKLFF. The CDR3 region has the DNA TGTGCCAGCAGCTCGACAGGAACTAATGAAAAACTGTTTTTT. The full variable domain, rest sourced from reference TRBV5-4 and TRBJ1-4, is ETGVTQSPTHLIKTRGQQVTLRCSSQSGHNTVSWYQQALGQGPQFIFQYYREEENGRGNFPPRFSGLQFPNYSSELNVNALELDDSALYLCASSSTGTNEKLFFGSGTQLSVL.

This sequence joins TRBV7-9 and TRBJ1-3, with 8 bases matching TRBD1. The CDR3 runs to 16 residues. Germline assignment: CDR1 SEHNR and CDR2 FQNEAQ (reference sequence). Germline trimming cut 1 base from V and 4 bases from J; bases unmatched to any gene: 6. The CDR3 loop reads CASSLEARGRGNTIYF. The CDR3 DNA reads as TGTGCCAGCAGCTTAGAGGCCAGGGGGCGAGGAAACACCATATATTTT. Full variable domain (remainder filled in from reference TRBV7-9 and TRBJ1-3): DTGVSQNPRHKITKRGQNVTFRCDPISEHNRLYWYRQTLGQGPEFLTYFQNEAQLEKSRLLSDRFSAERPKGSFSTLEIQRTEQGDSAMYLCASSLEARGRGNTIYFGEGSWLTVV.

The J gene is TRBJ1-5, the V gene TRBV27; D is unclear. Germline V gives CDR1 MNHEY, CDR2 SMNVEV (reference sequence). Trimming shortened V by 2 bases and J by 2 bases, and 10 bases separated the two germline ends. This CDR3 is 15 amino acids long. The CDR3 is CASSLGGYGNQPQHF. The CDR3 DNA reads TGTGCCAGCAGTTTAGGAGGATACGGCAATCAGCCCCAGCATTTT.

The rearrangement links TRBV6-1 to TRBJ2-7, with no clear D. The germline V and J ends were trimmed by 3 bases and 1 base, with 4 bases remaining between them. Germline CDR1 is MNHNS and CDR2 is SASEGT. There are 12 residues in the CDR3. The CDR3 DNA follows: TGTGCCAGCAGTGACCAGTCCTACGAGCAGTACTTC. Translation gives CASSDQSYEQYF.